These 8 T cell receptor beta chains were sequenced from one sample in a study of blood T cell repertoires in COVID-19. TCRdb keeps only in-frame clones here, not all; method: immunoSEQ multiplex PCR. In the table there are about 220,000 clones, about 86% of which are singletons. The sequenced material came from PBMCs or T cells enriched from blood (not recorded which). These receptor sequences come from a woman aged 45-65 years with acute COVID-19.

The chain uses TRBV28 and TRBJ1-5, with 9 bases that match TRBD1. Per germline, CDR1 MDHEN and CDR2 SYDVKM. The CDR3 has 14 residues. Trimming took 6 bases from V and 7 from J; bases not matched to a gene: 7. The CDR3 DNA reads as TGTGCCAGCAGGCAACAGGGGGCGGGACAGCCCCAGCATTTT. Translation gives CASRQQGAGQPQHF. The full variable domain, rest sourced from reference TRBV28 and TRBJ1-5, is DVKVTQSSRYLVKRTGEKVFLECVQDMDHENMFWYRQDPGLGLRLIYFSYDVKMKEKGDIPEGYSVSREKKERFSLILESASTNQTSMYLCASRQQGAGQPQHFGDGTRLSIL.

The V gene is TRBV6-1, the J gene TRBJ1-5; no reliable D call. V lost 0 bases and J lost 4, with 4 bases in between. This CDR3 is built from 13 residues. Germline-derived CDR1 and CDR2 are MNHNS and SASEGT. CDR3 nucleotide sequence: TGTGCCAGCAGTGAAGCGCAGAATCAGCCCCAGCATTTT. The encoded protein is CASSEAQNQPQHF.

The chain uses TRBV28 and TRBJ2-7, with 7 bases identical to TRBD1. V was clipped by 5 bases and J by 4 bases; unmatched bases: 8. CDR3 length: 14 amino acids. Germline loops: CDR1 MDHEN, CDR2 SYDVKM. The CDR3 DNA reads TGTGCCAGCAGTCTCTCCGGGACAGAATACGAGCAGTACTTC. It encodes CASSLSGTEYEQYF. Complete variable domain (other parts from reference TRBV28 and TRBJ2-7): DVKVTQSSRYLVKRTGEKVFLECVQDMDHENMFWYRQDPGLGLRLIYFSYDVKMKEKGDIPEGYSVSREKKERFSLILESASTNQTSMYLCASSLSGTEYEQYFGPGTRLTVT.

CDR3 DNA: TGTGCCAGCAGCTTATCAGGGTACTCTGGAAACACCATATATTTT. It specifies CASSLSGYSGNTIYF. This chain connects TRBV5-5 to TRBJ1-3; D is possibly TRBD1 (5 bases). V shed 2 bases and J shed 0 bases, with 9 bases lying between them. This CDR3 is 15 amino acids long. The V gene's germline CDR1 is SGHKS and CDR2 YYEKEE (reference sequence).

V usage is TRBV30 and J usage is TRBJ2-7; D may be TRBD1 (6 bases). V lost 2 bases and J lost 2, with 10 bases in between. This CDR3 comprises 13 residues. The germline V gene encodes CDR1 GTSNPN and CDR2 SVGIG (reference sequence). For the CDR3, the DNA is TGTGCCTGGAGTAGACAGGTAGCCTACGAGCAGTACTTC. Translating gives CAWSRQVAYEQYF. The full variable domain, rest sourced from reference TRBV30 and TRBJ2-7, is SQTIHQWPATLVQPVGSPLSLECTVEGTSNPNLYWYRQAAGRGLQLLFYSVGIGQISSEVPQNLSASRPQDRQFILSSKKLLLSDSGFYLCAWSRQVAYEQYFGPGTRLTVT.

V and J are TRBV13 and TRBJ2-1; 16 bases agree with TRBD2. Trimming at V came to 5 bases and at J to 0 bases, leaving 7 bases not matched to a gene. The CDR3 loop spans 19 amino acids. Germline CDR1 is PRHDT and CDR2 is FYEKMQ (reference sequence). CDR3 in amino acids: CASSPGLAGGPSSYNEQFF. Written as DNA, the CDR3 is TGTGCCAGCAGCCCGGGACTAGCGGGAGGGCCGAGCTCCTACAATGAGCAGTTCTTC.

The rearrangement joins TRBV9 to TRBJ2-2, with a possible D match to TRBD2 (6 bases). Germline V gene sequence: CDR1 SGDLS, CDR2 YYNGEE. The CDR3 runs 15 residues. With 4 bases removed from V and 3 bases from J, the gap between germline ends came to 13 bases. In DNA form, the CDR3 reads TGTGCCAGCAGCATACAGTCGGGGGACACCGGGGAGCTGTTTTTT. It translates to CASSIQSGDTGELFF. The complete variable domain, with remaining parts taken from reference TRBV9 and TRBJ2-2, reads DSGVTQTPKHLITATGQRVTLRCSPRSGDLSVYWYQQSLDQGLQFLIQYYNGEERAKGNILERFSAQQFPDLHSELNLSSLELGDSALYFCASSIQSGDTGELFFGEGSRLTVL.

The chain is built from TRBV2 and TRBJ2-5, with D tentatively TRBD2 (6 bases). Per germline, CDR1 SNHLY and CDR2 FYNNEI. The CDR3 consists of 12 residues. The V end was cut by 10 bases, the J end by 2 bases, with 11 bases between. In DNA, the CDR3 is TGTGCCACCAAGCGGGCACAAGAGACCCAGTACTTC. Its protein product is CATKRAQETQYF.